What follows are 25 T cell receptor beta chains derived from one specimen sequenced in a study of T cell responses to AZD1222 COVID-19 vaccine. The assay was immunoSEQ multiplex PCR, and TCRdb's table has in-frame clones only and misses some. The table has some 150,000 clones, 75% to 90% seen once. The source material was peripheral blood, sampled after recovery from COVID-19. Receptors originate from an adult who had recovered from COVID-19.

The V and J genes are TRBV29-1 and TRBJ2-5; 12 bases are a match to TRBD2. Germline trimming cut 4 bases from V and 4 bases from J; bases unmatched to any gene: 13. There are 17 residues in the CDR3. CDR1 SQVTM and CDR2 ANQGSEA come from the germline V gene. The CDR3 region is CSVAALAGGPEGETQYF. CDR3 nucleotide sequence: TGCAGCGTTGCAGCGCTAGCGGGGGGGCCTGAGGGAGAGACCCAGTACTTC.

CDR3 amino acids: CASSFGYTYEQYF. CDR3 nucleotides: TGTGCCAGCAGCTTCGGTTACACCTACGAGCAGTACTTC. This chain uses TRBV7-2 with TRBJ2-7; no clear D gene. CDR3 length equals 13 residues. The V gene's germline CDR1 is SGHTA and CDR2 FQGNSA. V was pared by 3 bases and J by 2 bases, with 8 bases between.

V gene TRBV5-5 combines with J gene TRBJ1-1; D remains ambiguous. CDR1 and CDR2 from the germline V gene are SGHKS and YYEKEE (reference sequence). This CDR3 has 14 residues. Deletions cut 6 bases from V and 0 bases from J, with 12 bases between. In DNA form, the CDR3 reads TGTGCCAGCAACTCCCGACGGCTGAACACTGAAGCTTTCTTT. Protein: CASNSRRLNTEAFF.

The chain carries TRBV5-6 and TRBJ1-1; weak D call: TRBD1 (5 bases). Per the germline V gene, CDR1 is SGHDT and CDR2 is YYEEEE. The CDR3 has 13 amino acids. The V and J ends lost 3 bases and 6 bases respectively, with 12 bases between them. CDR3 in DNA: TGTGCCAGCAGCTCCGGGGCAGTAGCTGAAGCTTTCTTT. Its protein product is CASSSGAVAEAFF.

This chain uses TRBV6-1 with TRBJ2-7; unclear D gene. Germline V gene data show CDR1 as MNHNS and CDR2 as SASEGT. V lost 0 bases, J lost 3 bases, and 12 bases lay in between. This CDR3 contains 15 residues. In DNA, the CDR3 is TGTGCCAGCAGTGAAGCGTGGGGAATGGGCTACGAGCAGTACTTC. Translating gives CASSEAWGMGYEQYF.

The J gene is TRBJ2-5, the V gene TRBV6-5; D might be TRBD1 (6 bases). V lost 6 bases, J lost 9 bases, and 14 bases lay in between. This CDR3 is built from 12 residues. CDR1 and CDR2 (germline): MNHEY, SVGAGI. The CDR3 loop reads CASRQGSGSQYF. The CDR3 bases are TGTGCCAGCAGACAGGGCTCGGGTTCCCAGTACTTC.

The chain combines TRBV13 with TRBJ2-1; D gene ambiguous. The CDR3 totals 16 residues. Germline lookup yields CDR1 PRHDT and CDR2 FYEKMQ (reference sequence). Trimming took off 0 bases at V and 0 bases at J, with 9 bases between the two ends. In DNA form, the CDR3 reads TGTGCCAGCAGCTTAGGCGGGTTGAGCTCCTACAATGAGCAGTTCTTC. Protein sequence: CASSLGGLSSYNEQFF.

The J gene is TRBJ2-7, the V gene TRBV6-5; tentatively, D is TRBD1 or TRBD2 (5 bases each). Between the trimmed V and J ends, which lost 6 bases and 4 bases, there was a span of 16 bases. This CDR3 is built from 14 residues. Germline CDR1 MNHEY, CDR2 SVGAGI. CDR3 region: CASSSGTPPYEQYF. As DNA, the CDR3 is TGTGCCAGCAGCTCCGGGACCCCACCATACGAGCAGTACTTC.

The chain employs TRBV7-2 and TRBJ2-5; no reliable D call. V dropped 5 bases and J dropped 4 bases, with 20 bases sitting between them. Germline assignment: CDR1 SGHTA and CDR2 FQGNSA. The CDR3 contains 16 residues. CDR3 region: CASSIAGRIRGETQYF. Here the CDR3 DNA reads TGTGCCAGCAGCATTGCAGGACGGATAAGAGGAGAGACCCAGTACTTC.

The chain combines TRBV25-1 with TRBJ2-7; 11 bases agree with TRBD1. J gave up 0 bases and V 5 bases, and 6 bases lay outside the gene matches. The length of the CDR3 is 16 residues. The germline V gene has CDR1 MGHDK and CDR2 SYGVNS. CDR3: CASSLTGTGGSYEQYF. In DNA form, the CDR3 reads TGTGCCAGCAGTCTCACCGGGACAGGGGGCTCCTACGAGCAGTACTTC.

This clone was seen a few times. CDR3 sequence (DNA): TGCGCCAGCAGCCAATCGACGCCAGATACGCAGTATTTT. It encodes CASSQSTPDTQYF. This chain links TRBV4-1 with TRBJ2-3, with D uncertain. This CDR3 is 13 amino acids long. V was trimmed by 2 bases and J by 4 bases, leaving 7 bases between them. From germline, CDR1 is MGHRA and CDR2 YSYEKL.

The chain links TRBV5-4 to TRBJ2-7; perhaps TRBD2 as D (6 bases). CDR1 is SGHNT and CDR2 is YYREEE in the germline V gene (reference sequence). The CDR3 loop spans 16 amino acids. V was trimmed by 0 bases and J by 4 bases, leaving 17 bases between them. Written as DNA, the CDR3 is TGTGCCAGCAGCTTGGGGGCGGGACGGATGGGGTACGAGCAGTACTTC. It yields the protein CASSLGAGRMGYEQYF.

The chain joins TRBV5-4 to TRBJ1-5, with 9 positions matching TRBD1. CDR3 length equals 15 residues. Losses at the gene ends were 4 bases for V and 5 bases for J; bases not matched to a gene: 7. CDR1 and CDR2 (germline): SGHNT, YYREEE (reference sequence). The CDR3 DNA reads TGTGCCAGCAGCGCGGACAGGGGCGAGGATCAGCCCCAGCATTTT. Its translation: CASSADRGEDQPQHF.

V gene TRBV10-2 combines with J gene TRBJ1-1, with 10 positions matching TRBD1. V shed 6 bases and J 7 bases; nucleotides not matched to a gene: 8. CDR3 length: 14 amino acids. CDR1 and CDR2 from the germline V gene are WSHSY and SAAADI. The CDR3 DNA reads TGCGCCAGCAGCGCCGGGACAGGGGACATTGAAGCTTTCTTT. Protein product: CASSAGTGDIEAFF.

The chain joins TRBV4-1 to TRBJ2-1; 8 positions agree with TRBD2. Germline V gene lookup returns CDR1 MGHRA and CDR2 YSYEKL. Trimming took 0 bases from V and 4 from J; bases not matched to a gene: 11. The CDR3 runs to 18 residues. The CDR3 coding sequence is TGCGCCAGCAGCCAAGATGATATGGCGGGGGGCCTATACAATGAGCAGTTCTTC. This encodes CASSQDDMAGGLYNEQFF.

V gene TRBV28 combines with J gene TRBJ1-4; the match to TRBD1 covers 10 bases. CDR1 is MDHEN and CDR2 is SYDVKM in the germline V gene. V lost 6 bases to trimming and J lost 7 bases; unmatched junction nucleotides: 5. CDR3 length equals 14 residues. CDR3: CASSRQGAVEKLFF. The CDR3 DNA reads TGTGCCAGCAGCAGACAGGGGGCGGTTGAAAAACTGTTTTTT.

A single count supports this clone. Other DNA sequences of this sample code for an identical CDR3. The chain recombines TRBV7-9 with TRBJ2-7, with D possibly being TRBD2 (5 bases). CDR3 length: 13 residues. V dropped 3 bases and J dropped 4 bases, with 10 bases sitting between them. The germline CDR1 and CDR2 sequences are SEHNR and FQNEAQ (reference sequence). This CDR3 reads CASSFRGSYEQYF. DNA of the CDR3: TGTGCCAGCAGCTTTCGGGGAAGTTACGAGCAGTACTTC.

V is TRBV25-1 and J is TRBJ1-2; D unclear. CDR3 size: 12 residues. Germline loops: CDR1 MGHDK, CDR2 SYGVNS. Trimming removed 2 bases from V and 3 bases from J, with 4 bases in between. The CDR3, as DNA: TGTGCCAGCAGTGAAAGCGACTATGGCTACACCTTC. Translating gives CASSESDYGYTF.

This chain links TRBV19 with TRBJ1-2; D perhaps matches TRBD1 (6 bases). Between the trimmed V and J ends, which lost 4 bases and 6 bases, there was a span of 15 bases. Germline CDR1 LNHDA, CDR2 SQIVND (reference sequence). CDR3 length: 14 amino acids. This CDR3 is CASSTGQPSHGYTF. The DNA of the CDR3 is TGTGCCAGTAGTACTGGACAGCCTTCCCATGGCTACACCTTC.

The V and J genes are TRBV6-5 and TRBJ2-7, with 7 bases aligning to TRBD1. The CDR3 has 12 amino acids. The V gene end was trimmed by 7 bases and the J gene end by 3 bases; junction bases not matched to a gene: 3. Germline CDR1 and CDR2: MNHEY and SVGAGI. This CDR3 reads CASIRDSYEQYF. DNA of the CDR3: TGTGCCAGCATAAGGGACAGCTACGAGCAGTACTTC.

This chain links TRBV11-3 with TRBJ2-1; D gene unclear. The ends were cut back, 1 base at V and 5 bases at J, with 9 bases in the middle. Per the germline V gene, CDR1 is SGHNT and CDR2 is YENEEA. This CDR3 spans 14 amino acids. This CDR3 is CASSLGSDNNEQFF. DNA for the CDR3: TGTGCCAGCAGCTTAGGTTCAGATAACAATGAGCAGTTCTTC.

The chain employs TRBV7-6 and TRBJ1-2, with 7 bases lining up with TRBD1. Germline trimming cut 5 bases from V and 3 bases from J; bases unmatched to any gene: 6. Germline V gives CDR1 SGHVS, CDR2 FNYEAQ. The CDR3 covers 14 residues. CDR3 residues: CASSQGQGDYGYTF. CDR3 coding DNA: TGTGCCAGCAGCCAGGGGCAGGGGGACTATGGCTACACCTTC.

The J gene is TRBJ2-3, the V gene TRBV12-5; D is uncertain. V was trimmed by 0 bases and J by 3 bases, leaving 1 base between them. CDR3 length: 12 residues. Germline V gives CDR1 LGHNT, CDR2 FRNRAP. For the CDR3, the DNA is TGTGCTAGTGGTTTGGTAACAGATACGCAGTATTTT. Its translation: CASGLVTDTQYF.

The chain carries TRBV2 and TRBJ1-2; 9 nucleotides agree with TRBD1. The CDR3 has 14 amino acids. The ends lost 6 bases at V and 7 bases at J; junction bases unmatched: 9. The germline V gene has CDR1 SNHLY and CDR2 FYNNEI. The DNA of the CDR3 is TGTGCCAGCAGACAGGAACAGGGGGCAATTGGCTACACCTTC. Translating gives CASRQEQGAIGYTF.

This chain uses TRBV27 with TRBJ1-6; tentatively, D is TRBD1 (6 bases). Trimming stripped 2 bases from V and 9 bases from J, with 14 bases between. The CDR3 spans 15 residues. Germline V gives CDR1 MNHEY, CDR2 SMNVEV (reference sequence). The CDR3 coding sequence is TGTGCCAGCAGTTTAGGACAGCTTCTCGTTTCACCCCTCCACTTT. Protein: CASSLGQLLVSPLHF.